This is a list of T cell receptor beta chains from one sample in a study of radiotherapy plus CTLA-4 blockade in lung cancer. Sequenced by immunoSEQ multiplex PCR; TCRdb stores in-frame clones only, minus some. Among about 120,000 clones listed, about 83% were seen once. The source was peripheral blood, collected from a patient treated with radiotherapy plus ipilimumab. Every receptor here comes from a human donor with non-small cell lung cancer who had a partial response to radiotherapy plus ipilimumab. The CDR3 runs from the conserved cysteine through the conserved F or W. The D gene is left open where the match is weak. The size of a clone is reported for some rows only, either as once, few or many, or as a class for expanded clones.

TGTGCCAGCAGCTTGCGACGAGCGGGGCGCGTTGAAAAACTGTTTTTT	CASSLRRAGRVEKLFF	TRBV5-6	-	TRBJ1-4	-
TGTGCCAGCAGGCGACAGGGTGGCACTGAAGCTTTCTTT	CASRRQGGTEAFF	TRBV2	TRBD1	TRBJ1-1	few
TGTGCCAGTAGGGACTATGAAAAACTGTTTTTT	CASRDYEKLFF	TRBV19	-	TRBJ1-4	few
TGTGCCAGCAGCCCCCCCGGGGGAGGGGGCAATGAGCAGTTCTTC	CASSPPGGGGNEQFF	TRBV7-9	-	TRBJ2-1	once
TGTGCCAGCAGCTCCTCTACTGGGGCCAACGTCCTGACTTTC	CASSSSTGANVLTF	TRBV7-2	-	TRBJ2-6	-
TGTGCCAGCAGCTTAGGTGTAGGGGCCGTCGGTGAGCAGTACTTC	CASSLGVGAVGEQYF	TRBV7-9	-	TRBJ2-7	few
TGTGCCAGCACCAGGGGGCTATTTAACACTGAAGCTTTCTTT	CASTRGLFNTEAFF	TRBV6-1	TRBD1	TRBJ1-1	-
TGTGCCAGCAGCGTAGGGACTAGCGATGAGCAGTTCTTC	CASSVGTSDEQFF	TRBV9	TRBD2	TRBJ2-1	-
TGTGCCTGGAATCCCTACACAGATACGCAGTATTTT	CAWNPYTDTQYF	TRBV30	-	TRBJ2-3	-
TGTGCCAGCAGTGTTCGACAGCTCTCTGGAAACACCATATATTTT	CASSVRQLSGNTIYF	TRBV6-6	-	TRBJ1-3	-
TGTGCCAGCAGCCCCGACCGGGACACCTACGAGCAGTACTTC	CASSPDRDTYEQYF	TRBV6-5	-	TRBJ2-7	once
TGTGCCACCAGCAGAGATTTCGGTGCAACTAATGAAAAACTATTTTTT	CATSRDFGATNEKLFF	TRBV15	-	TRBJ1-4	-
TGTGCCAGTCTCAAGACAGAAGTGAACACCGGGGAGCTGTTTTTT	CASLKTEVNTGELFF	TRBV7-9	-	TRBJ2-2	few
TGTGCCAGCAGTCGACAGGGTAACAATCAGCCCCAGCATTTT	CASSRQGNNQPQHF	TRBV6-4	TRBD1	TRBJ1-5	few
TGTGCCTGGAGTGCCCCAGGCTCCTACAATGAGCAGTTCTTC	CAWSAPGSYNEQFF	TRBV30	-	TRBJ2-1	-
TGTGCCACCAGTAAAGCTAAATCGGGGAGACTAATGAACACTGAAGCTTTCTTT	CATSKAKSGRLMNTEAFF	TRBV6-1	-	TRBJ1-1	-